A single sample is the source of the 15 T cell receptor beta chains below, sequenced in a study of shared T cell receptors in the human thymus. Profiled with immunoSEQ multiplex PCR; TCRdb holds only in-frame clones, not every one. The sample has under 850,000 clones; approximately 90% are singletons. These data were also filed under a second study, of human thymus T cells.

The specimen sequenced was thymocytes. The origin of the receptors is a boy under three years old with a congenital heart defect.

CDR3: CASSRSGRPNNEQFF. As DNA, the CDR3 is TGTGCCAGCAGCCGTAGCGGGAGGCCGAACAATGAGCAGTTCTTC. The chain employs TRBV5-6 and TRBJ2-1, with 10 positions matching TRBD2. This CDR3 region has 15 residues. Germline-derived CDR1 and CDR2 are SGHDT and YYEEEE. The V gene end was trimmed by 4 bases and the J gene end by 5 bases; junction bases not matched to a gene: 6.

The rearrangement uses TRBV5-1 and TRBJ2-7; TRBD2 matches 7 bases. CDR3 length equals 14 residues. Germline loops: CDR1 SGHRS, CDR2 YFSETQ. V lost 0 bases to trimming and J lost 5 bases; unmatched junction nucleotides: 5. The DNA for the CDR3 is TGCGCCAGCAGCTTGGGGCGGGAGCGGGACGAGCAGTACTTC. Translation gives CASSLGRERDEQYF.

In its sample, this clone was seen once. The chain links TRBV28 to TRBJ1-1; 10 bases are shared with TRBD1. CDR1 is MDHEN and CDR2 is SYDVKM in the germline V gene. Unmatched junction bases numbered 4, after V lost 5 bases and J lost 1 base. CDR3 size: 15 residues. DNA of the CDR3: TGTGCCAGCAGTCTCGGACAGGGGGGGAACACTGAAGCTTTCTTT. Translated, it gives CASSLGQGGNTEAFF.

The chain joins TRBV30 to TRBJ2-5; TRBD2 matches 11 bases. From germline, CDR1 is GTSNPN and CDR2 SVGIG (reference sequence). This CDR3 contains 13 residues. J gave up 5 bases and V 7 bases, and 6 bases lay outside the gene matches. The CDR3 here is CAFGLAGPETQYF. Here the CDR3 DNA reads TGTGCCTTCGGACTAGCGGGCCCGGAGACCCAGTACTTC. The full variable domain, completed using reference TRBV30 and TRBJ2-5, is SQTIHQWPATLVQPVGSPLSLECTVEGTSNPNLYWYRQAAGRGLQLLFYSVGIGQISSEVPQNLSASRPQDRQFILSSKKLLLSDSGFYLCAFGLAGPETQYFGPGTRLLVL.

This clone was observed a single time. The J gene is TRBJ2-2, the V gene TRBV4-1; 13 nucleotides agree with TRBD2. Germline lookup yields CDR1 MGHRA and CDR2 YSYEKL. The CDR3 is 16 residues long. V shed 4 bases, J shed 3 bases, and the junction held 2 bases outside the gene matches. The DNA of the CDR3 is TGCGCCAGCAGCCGTGGACTAGCGGGAGACACCGGGGAGCTGTTTTTT. Translation gives CASSRGLAGDTGELFF.

The rearrangement uses TRBV4-3 and TRBJ1-1; no clear D gene. The ends were cut back, 3 bases at V and 8 bases at J, with 10 bases in the middle. Germline V lookup: CDR1 LGHNA, CDR2 YSLEER. CDR3 length: 12 residues. CDR3 nucleotides: TGCGCCAGCAGCCACAGACCGGGAGAAGCTTTCTTT. This gives the protein CASSHRPGEAFF.

The V gene is TRBV30, the J gene TRBJ1-1, with D possibly being TRBD1 (5 bases). Germline values: CDR1 GTSNPN, CDR2 SVGIG (reference sequence). This CDR3 comprises 16 residues. The ends were cut back, 3 bases at V and 0 bases at J, with 17 bases in the middle. The CDR3 is CAWRETVGIMNTEAFF. DNA for the CDR3: TGTGCCTGGAGAGAGACAGTGGGCATCATGAACACTGAAGCTTTCTTT. The full variable domain, its missing parts supplied by reference TRBV30 and TRBJ1-1, is SQTIHQWPATLVQPVGSPLSLECTVEGTSNPNLYWYRQAAGRGLQLLFYSVGIGQISSEVPQNLSASRPQDRQFILSSKKLLLSDSGFYLCAWRETVGIMNTEAFFGQGTRLTVV.

This chain connects TRBV11-3 to TRBJ2-3; 7 bases are a match to TRBD2. This CDR3 is 14 amino acids long. Germline values: CDR1 SGHNT, CDR2 YENEEA. Trimming cost V 4 bases and J 4 bases; bases outside gene matches: 5. The CDR3 region has the DNA TGTGCCAGCAGCTCCCGCCGGGGGGCAGATACGCAGTATTTT. Its translation: CASSSRRGADTQYF.

The chain employs TRBV10-1 and TRBJ2-2, with 10 nucleotides matching TRBD1. The CDR3 spans 16 residues. CDR1 is WNHNN and CDR2 is SYGVQD in the germline V gene (reference sequence). Trimming at V came to 3 bases and at J to 0 bases, leaving 1 base not matched to a gene. In nucleotides, the CDR3 is TGCGCCAGCAGTGAAGACAGGGGGCCGAACACCGGGGAGCTGTTTTTT. It yields the protein CASSEDRGPNTGELFF.

This chain uses TRBV5-8 with TRBJ1-2, with D possibly matching TRBD1 (5 bases). The CDR3 loop spans 15 amino acids. The V end was cut by 2 bases, the J end by 6 bases, with 17 bases between. Germline V gives CDR1 SGHTS, CDR2 YDEGEE. CDR3 residues: CASSFANRPGDGYTF. The CDR3 coding sequence is TGTGCCAGCAGCTTCGCGAACAGGCCTGGGGATGGCTACACCTTC. Complete variable domain (other parts from reference TRBV5-8 and TRBJ1-2): EAGVTQSPTHLIKTRGQQATLRCSPISGHTSVYWYQQALGLGLQFLLWYDEGEERNRGNFPPRFSGRQFPNYSSELNVNALELEDSALYLCASSFANRPGDGYTFGSGTRLTVV.

The rearrangement uses TRBV27 and TRBJ2-5; D perhaps matches TRBD2 (6 bases). CDR1 is MNHEY, CDR2 SMNVEV, per germline (reference sequence). The V gene lost 1 base and the J gene lost 5 bases, with 14 bases spanning the gap. The CDR3 runs 15 residues. The CDR3 nucleotides read TGTGCCAGCAGTTTATGCAGCGGGCGACACGAGACCCAGTACTTC. Translating gives CASSLCSGRHETQYF.

This chain links TRBV10-3 with TRBJ2-7; 7 nucleotides match TRBD2. This CDR3 has 14 residues. In germline, CDR1 is ENHRY, CDR2 SYGVKD. Trimming at V came to 5 bases and at J to 3 bases, leaving 7 bases not matched to a gene. Here the CDR3 DNA reads TGTGCCATCAGTCTGACTAGCCCGGACTACGAGCAGTACTTC. Translated: CAISLTSPDYEQYF.

This chain links TRBV10-3 with TRBJ2-1; 9 bases align to TRBD2. The CDR3 runs to 18 residues. CDR1 is ENHRY and CDR2 is SYGVKD in the germline V gene. The ends lost 7 bases at V and 0 bases at J; junction bases unmatched: 13. CDR3 in DNA: TGTGCCATCAAGAACCAGCGGGAGGCCTGGAGCTCCTACAATGAGCAGTTCTTC. This codes for CAIKNQREAWSSYNEQFF.

A single count supports this clone. V usage is TRBV9 and J usage is TRBJ2-2; tentative D call: TRBD1 (6 bases). V lost 4 bases and J lost 7, with 14 bases in between. Looked up from germline, CDR1 is SGDLS and CDR2 is YYNGEE. This CDR3 has 14 amino acids. CDR3 loop: CASSTRQVGGELFF. The CDR3 region has the DNA TGTGCCAGCAGCACCAGACAGGTTGGCGGGGAGCTGTTTTTT.

The chain links TRBV5-5 to TRBJ1-4; D might be TRBD1 (5 bases). The CDR3 runs 14 residues. Trimming cost V 0 bases and J 7 bases, with 10 bases left between them. Germline V gene sequence: CDR1 SGHKS, CDR2 YYEKEE (reference sequence). The CDR3 coding sequence is TGTGCCAGCAGCTTGGGCAGGGTTGTTGAAAAACTGTTTTTT. This codes for CASSLGRVVEKLFF.